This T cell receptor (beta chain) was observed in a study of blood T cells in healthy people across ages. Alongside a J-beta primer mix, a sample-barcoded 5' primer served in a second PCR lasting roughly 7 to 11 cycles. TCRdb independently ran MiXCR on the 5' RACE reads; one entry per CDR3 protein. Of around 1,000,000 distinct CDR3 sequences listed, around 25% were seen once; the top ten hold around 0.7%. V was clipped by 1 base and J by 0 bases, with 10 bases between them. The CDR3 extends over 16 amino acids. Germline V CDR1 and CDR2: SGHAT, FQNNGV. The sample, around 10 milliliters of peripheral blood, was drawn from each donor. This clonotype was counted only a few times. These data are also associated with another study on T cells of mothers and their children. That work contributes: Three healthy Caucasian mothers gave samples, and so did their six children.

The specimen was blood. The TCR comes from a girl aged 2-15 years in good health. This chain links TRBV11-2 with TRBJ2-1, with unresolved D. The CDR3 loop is CASSLVSASSYNEQFF. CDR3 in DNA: TGTGCCAGCAGCTTAGTATCGGCTAGCTCCTACAATGAGCAGTTCTTC.